This is a list of T cell receptor beta chains from one sample in a study of T cell repertoires in cytomegalovirus infection. TCRdb reanalysed the reads using MiXCR and keeps one entry per CDR3 protein. The data show hundreds of thousands of distinct CDR3 sequences, 30% to 40% seen once. Which antigens these TCRs recognize remains unknown. The sample was cultured CD8+ T cells from PBMCs, taken from culture after CMV antigen stimulation. The receptors derive from a human donor in good health (CMV status not recorded). Some clones in this sample may be carry-over from other donors' samples. Both conserved end residues are part of each CDR3. A D gene is named only where the DNA matches it firmly. Size is stated for part of the rows, as once, few or many counts, or as a class when the clone is expanded.

J | size | D | V | CDR3 | DNA
TRBJ2-1 | many | TRBD2 | TRBV12-5 | CASGLVRGLAGEGDEQFF | TGTGCTAGTGGTTTGGTACGGGGGCTAGCGGGGGAAGGCGATGAGCAGTTCTTC
TRBJ2-5 | few | - | TRBV7-2 | CASSLTRYSYQETQYF | TGTGCCAGCAGCCTGACCCGGTACTCTTACCAAGAGACCCAGTACTTC
TRBJ2-7 | few | - | TRBV7-6 | CASSSLEGGGYEQYF | TGTGCCAGCAGTTCCCTCGAAGGAGGGGGCTACGAGCAGTACTTC
TRBJ2-5 | - | - | TRBV6-2/TRBV6-3 | CASSYSFQLQQETQYF | TGTGCCAGCAGTTACTCGTTTCAGTTGCAGCAAGAGACCCAGTACTTC
TRBJ1-5 | - | - | TRBV4-1 | CASSQEIASQNQPQHF | TGCGCCAGCAGCCAAGAAATAGCCAGCCAGAATCAGCCCCAGCATTTT
TRBJ2-3 | few | - | TRBV20-1 | CSARDYLAADTQYF | TGCAGTGCTAGAGATTACCTAGCCGCAGATACGCAGTATTTT
TRBJ2-1 | - | TRBD2 | TRBV4-1 | CASSPSGDQYNEQFF | TGTGCCAGCAGCCCTAGCGGGGACCAGTACAATGAGCAGTTCTTC
TRBJ2-1 | few | TRBD2 | TRBV19 | CASSIGGGGMDEQFF | TGTGCCAGTAGTATCGGCGGGGGGGGAATGGATGAGCAGTTCTTC
TRBJ2-7 | many | - | TRBV7-8 | CASSENRDLYEQYF | TGTGCCAGCAGCGAGAACAGGGATCTCTACGAGCAGTACTTC
TRBJ2-3 | few | - | TRBV2 | CATFPGYTQYF | TGTGCCACTTTCCCGGGATATACGCAGTATTTT
TRBJ2-1 | - | TRBD1 | TRBV12-3/TRBV12-4 | CASSWDRESYNEQFF | TGTGCCAGCAGCTGGGACAGGGAGTCCTACAATGAGCAGTTCTTC
TRBJ2-1 | many | TRBD1 | TRBV7-8 | CASTQGESSYNEQFF | TGTGCCAGCACCCAGGGGGAAAGCTCCTACAATGAGCAGTTCTTC
TRBJ1-3 | few | - | TRBV7-2 | CASSPVGGNTIYF | TGTGCCAGCAGCCCCGTGGGCGGAAACACCATATATTTT
TRBJ2-1 | - | TRBD2 | TRBV13 | CASRGASGGLLSYNEQFF | TGTGCCAGCAGGGGGGCTAGCGGGGGGCTACTCTCCTACAATGAGCAGTTCTTC
TRBJ1-2 | - | - | TRBV12-3/TRBV12-4 | CASSFYSTAYGYTF | TGTGCCAGCAGTTTTTACAGTACTGCTTATGGCTACACCTTC
TRBJ2-7 | few | - | TRBV5-4 | CASSSTPSEQYF | TGTGCCAGCAGCTCGACCCCCTCCGAGCAGTACTTC
TRBJ2-1 | many | - | TRBV7-2 | CASSPTYYNEQFF | TGTGCCAGCAGCCCGACCTACTACAATGAGCAGTTCTTC
TRBJ2-3 | few | - | TRBV6-2/TRBV6-3 | CASSRTLYTDTQYF | TGTGCCAGCAGTAGGACTCTCTACACAGATACGCAGTATTTT
TRBJ1-5 | - | - | TRBV19 | CASSIADRSNQPQHF | TGTGCCAGTAGTATAGCTGACAGGAGTAATCAGCCCCAGCATTTT
TRBJ2-1 | few | TRBD1 | TRBV5-6 | CATTTGDIGNEQFF | TGTGCCACCACGACAGGGGACATTGGCAATGAGCAGTTCTTC
TRBJ2-7 | many | - | TRBV6-6 | CASSYSTGAEYEQYF | TGTGCCAGCAGTTACTCGACGGGGGCAGAGTACGAGCAGTACTTC
TRBJ2-5 | - | - | TRBV3-1 | CASSYSTTGSLRETQYF | TGTGCCAGCAGCTACTCTACCACAGGGAGCCTCAGGGAGACCCAGTACTTC
TRBJ1-5 | - | TRBD1 | TRBV2 | CASRGQGVRPQHF | TGTGCCAGCAGGGGGCAGGGGGTTCGGCCCCAGCATTTT
TRBJ2-3 | few | - | TRBV4-1 | CASSQESGVTPSTDTQYF | TGCGCCAGCAGCCAAGAATCGGGAGTGACACCTAGCACAGATACGCAGTATTTT
TRBJ2-7 | - | - | TRBV25-1 | CASSEYSPGYEQYF | TGTGCCAGCAGTGAATATAGCCCGGGCTACGAGCAGTACTTC
TRBJ1-2 | - | TRBD1 | TRBV14 | CVTESSGGMNTF | TGTGTCACCGAATCTTCAGGGGGGATGAATACCTTC
TRBJ1-1 | - | - | TRBV27 | CASSSGRRGLNTEAFF | TGTGCCAGCAGTTCAGGCCGCCGGGGCCTGAACACTGAAGCTTTCTTT
TRBJ1-3 | - | TRBD1 | TRBV29-1 | CSVITGGLSGNTIYF | TGCAGCGTTATTACAGGGGGCCTCTCTGGAAACACCATATATTTT
TRBJ2-5 | many | TRBD2 | TRBV4-1 | CASSPRTSGDQETQYF | TGCGCCAGCAGCCCCCGGACTAGCGGGGACCAAGAGACCCAGTACTTC
TRBJ2-5 | - | TRBD1 | TRBV2 | CASSEYNRGLETQYF | TGTGCCAGCAGTGAATATAACAGGGGGCTAGAGACCCAGTACTTC
TRBJ2-1 | few | TRBD1 | TRBV19 | CASSMLRRDRRWNEQFF | TGTGCCAGTAGTATGTTGCGGAGGGACAGGCGTTGGAATGAGCAGTTCTTC
TRBJ2-2 | - | - | TRBV20-1 | CSARDMGFTGELFF | TGCAGTGCCCGGGATATGGGATTTACCGGGGAGCTGTTTTTT
TRBJ1-1 | many | - | TRBV7-8 | CASSPLRNTEAFF | TGTGCCAGCAGCCCCCTCCGGAACACTGAAGCTTTCTTT
TRBJ1-4 | - | - | TRBV20-1 | CSARQGEKLFF | TGCAGTGCTAGACAGGGGGAAAAACTGTTTTTT
TRBJ1-2 | - | - | TRBV7-2 | CASSLGSGVASGYTF | TGTGCCAGCAGCTTAGGGTCGGGGGTGGCGAGTGGCTACACCTTC
TRBJ1-1 | - | TRBD1 | TRBV20-1 | CSANRDRGTEAFF | TGCAGTGCTAACCGGGACAGGGGAACTGAAGCTTTCTTT
TRBJ2-3 | few | TRBD2 | TRBV5-1 | CASGWTSVGTDTQYF | TGCGCCAGCGGCTGGACTAGCGTTGGTACAGATACGCAGTATTTT
TRBJ2-1 | few | - | TRBV6-2/TRBV6-3 | CASSSPYSDRNEQFF | TGTGCCAGCAGTTCGCCTTATTCGGACAGAAATGAGCAGTTCTTC
TRBJ2-6 | - | - | TRBV7-8 | CATLGISGANVLTF | TGTGCCACCCTAGGGATCTCTGGGGCCAACGTCCTGACTTTC
TRBJ2-3 | few | - | TRBV27 | CASSLSWGSFTDTQYF | TGTGCCAGCAGTTTATCTTGGGGTTCCTTCACAGATACGCAGTATTTT
TRBJ2-1 | few | TRBD1 | TRBV20-1 | CSARQGQEFF | TGCAGTGCCCGACAGGGGCAGGAATTCTTC
TRBJ2-1 | - | TRBD2 | TRBV6-1 | CASSALIAGGTRQQFF | TGTGCCAGCAGTGCTCTAATAGCGGGGGGTACACGACAGCAGTTCTTC
TRBJ2-3 | many | TRBD2 | TRBV7-2 | CASSLYRSLAGVTDTQYF | TGTGCCAGCAGCTTATACCGCTCCCTAGCGGGGGTCACAGATACGCAGTATTTT
TRBJ1-1 | few | - | TRBV27 | CASKEEWDTEAFF | TGTGCCAGCAAAGAGGAGTGGGACACTGAAGCTTTCTTT
TRBJ2-1 | - | - | TRBV6-1 | CASSESSLQFF | TGTGCCAGCAGTGAGAGCAGCCTGCAGTTCTTC
TRBJ2-7 | - | - | TRBV13 | CASSLTLGAYEQYF | TGTGCCAGCAGCTTAACTTTGGGGGCCTACGAGCAGTACTTC
TRBJ1-6 | many | - | TRBV7-2 | CASSSVEGRSPLHF | TGTGCCAGCAGCTCAGTAGAAGGAAGATCACCCCTCCACTTT
TRBJ1-2 | many | TRBD1 | TRBV4-3 | CASSQAPKGTGKNGYTF | TGCGCCAGCAGCCAAGCCCCCAAGGGGACAGGGAAGAATGGCTACACCTTC
TRBJ1-2 | - | - | TRBV5-1 | CASSFGSIYTF | TGCGCCAGCAGCTTCGGCAGCATCTACACCTTC
TRBJ1-4 | - | - | TRBV28 | CASSSTQQSKGEKLFF | TGTGCCAGCAGTTCGACCCAACAGTCAAAGGGTGAAAAACTGTTTTTT
TRBJ1-4 | - | - | TRBV2 | CASSERGVSEKLFF | TGTGCCAGCAGTGAACGGGGTGTAAGCGAAAAACTGTTTTTT
TRBJ2-2 | few | - | TRBV7-6 | CASSPGSGTGELFF | TGTGCCAGCAGCCCAGGGTCGGGGACCGGGGAGCTGTTTTTT
TRBJ2-7 | - | - | TRBV19 | CASSMVDGGEQYF | TGTGCCAGTAGTATGGTCGACGGGGGCGAGCAGTACTTC